The 17 T cell receptor beta chains in this list originate from one sample, sequenced in a study of post-analysis software for immune sequencing data. Study-wide results and caveats: TRBV5-6, TRBV5-1 and TRBV20-1 were among five TRBV segments more frequent in patients than controls.

These receptors are not linked to any known antigen. Unique molecular identifiers were built into the TCR beta cDNA libraries. TCRdb reanalysed the PCR reads using MiXCR and keeps one entry per CDR3 protein. The table records approximately 360,000 distinct CDR3 sequences, roughly 35% of them present only once. The sequenced material came from blood. These receptors were taken from a girl between 5 and 17 years old with multiple sclerosis.

The chain carries TRBV27 and TRBJ1-5, with 8 bases lining up with TRBD1. The CDR3 consists of 15 residues. V dropped 6 bases and J dropped 4; count of bases not matched to a gene: 8. Germline V gives CDR1 MNHEY, CDR2 SMNVEV (reference sequence). The DNA of the CDR3 is TGTGCCAGCAGGGCAGGGGGCCGGGAGAATCAGCCCCAGCATTTT. Translating gives CASRAGGRENQPQHF.

This clonotype was seen a few times. The rearrangement uses TRBV27 and TRBJ2-7; D unclear. The CDR3 has 15 residues. CDR1 and CDR2 from the germline V gene are MNHEY and SMNVEV (reference sequence). Trimming shortened V by 4 bases and J by 0 bases, and 13 bases separated the two germline ends. The CDR3 region has the DNA TGTGCCAGCAGTTCCTACTTGACCAACTCCTACGAGCAGTACTTC. Protein: CASSSYLTNSYEQYF.

This clonotype was counted only a few times. This chain joins TRBV11-2 and TRBJ2-3; TRBD1 agrees at 9 bases. The germline V gene has CDR1 SGHAT and CDR2 FQNNGV. V lost 3 bases to trimming and J lost 1 base; unmatched junction nucleotides: 2. The length of the CDR3 is 15 residues. DNA for the CDR3: TGTGCCAGCAGCTTCAGGGACAGGGGCACAGATACGCAGTATTTT. It is translated as CASSFRDRGTDTQYF.

This chain joins TRBV2 and TRBJ2-7; 7 bases are a match to TRBD1. With V trimmed by 3 bases and J by 2 bases, 4 bases remained unmatched. Per the germline V gene, CDR1 is SNHLY and CDR2 is FYNNEI. The CDR3 is 14 residues long. CDR3 loop: CASSERTGPYEQYF. The CDR3 DNA reads as TGTGCCAGCAGTGAGAGGACAGGTCCCTACGAGCAGTACTTC.

In this sample, this clonotype turned up a few times. CDR3 amino acids: CASSRDLNEQYF. The CDR3 DNA is TGTGCCAGCAGTCGGGACCTCAACGAGCAGTACTTC. The rearrangement uses TRBV12-3 or TRBV12-4 and TRBJ2-7, with D possibly called TRBD1 or TRBD2 (5 bases each). The CDR3 has 12 residues. V gave up 5 bases and J gave up 5 bases, with 10 bases separating them.

A few counts support this clonotype. A read error may account for a junction end that differs from germline. The genes are TRBV7-7 and TRBJ2-1; 11 bases fit TRBD2. Germline loops: CDR1 SSHAT, CDR2 FNYEAQ (reference sequence). The CDR3 sequence is 17 residues long. CDR3 sequence: CASSPRKLAGAYNEQFF. CDR3 DNA sequence: TGTGCTAGCAGCCCGCGCAAACTAGCGGGGGCCTACAATGAGCAGTTCTTC.

The chain carries TRBV27 and TRBJ2-7, with no clear D. From germline, CDR1 is MNHEY and CDR2 SMNVEV (reference sequence). The CDR3 is 15 residues long. V shed 1 base and J shed 8 bases, with 18 bases lying between them. CDR3 amino acids: CASSLWYTASDQQYF. CDR3 sequence (DNA): TGTGCCAGCAGTTTATGGTATACCGCTTCGGACCAGCAGTACTTC.

V is TRBV5-6 and J is TRBJ1-1; unclear D gene. The germline V and J ends were trimmed by 2 bases and 6 bases, with 11 bases remaining between them. Germline lookup yields CDR1 SGHDT and CDR2 YYEEEE. The CDR3 has 13 residues. CDR3 in amino acids: CASSLPVGAEAFF. Here the CDR3 DNA reads TGTGCCAGCAGCTTACCGGTTGGCGCTGAAGCTTTCTTT. Supplemented by reference TRBV5-6 and TRBJ1-1, the full variable domain reads DAGVTQSPTHLIKTRGQQVTLRCSPKSGHDTVSWYQQALGQGPQFIFQYYEEEERQRGNFPDRFSGHQFPNYSSELNVNALLLGDSALYLCASSLPVGAEAFFGQGTRLTVV.

This chain joins TRBV4-3 and TRBJ2-3, with D unclear. The V end lost 4 bases, the J end lost 9 bases, and 17 bases lay between the germline ends. This CDR3 spans 14 amino acids. The V gene's germline CDR1 is LGHNA and CDR2 YSLEER. The CDR3 DNA reads as TGCGCCAGCAGCCGGACCCCAACCGTATTAACGCAGTATTTT. It codes for CASSRTPTVLTQYF.

Of note for this clonotype: An end of the junction does not agree with germline; a read error may underlie this. The CDR3 loop is CASRHRVSNRPQHF. In DNA, the CDR3 is TGTGCCAGCAGGCACAGGGTTAGCAATCGGCCCCAGCATTTT. V is TRBV6-6 and J is TRBJ1-5; D possibly corresponds to TRBD1 (6 bases). Germline lookup yields CDR1 MNHNY and CDR2 SVGAGI (reference sequence). The CDR3 contains 14 residues.

CDR3 DNA sequence: TGCAGTGCTCCGGGATCGCAGAGGAGGGAGCAGTACTTC. The encoded protein is CSAPGSQRREQYF. The V and J genes are TRBV20-1 and TRBJ2-5; TRBD2 is a possible D gene (6 bases). Germline loops: CDR1 DFQATT, CDR2 SNEGSKA (reference sequence). With 5 bases removed from V and 11 bases from J, the gap between germline ends came to 21 bases. CDR3 size: 13 residues.

CDR3 sequence (DNA): TGCAGCGTCCGGAGCGGGAGGGCTGGCAATGAGCAGTTCTTC. Its protein is CSVRSGRAGNEQFF. The V gene is TRBV29-1, the J gene TRBJ2-1; 10 nucleotides line up with TRBD2. V lost 6 bases and J lost 6; bases outside the gene matches: 8. Germline CDR1 reads SQVTM; CDR2 reads ANQGSEA. The CDR3 has 14 residues.

Points on this clonotype: Sequence at one end of the junction differs from germline and may be a read error. The V and J genes are TRBV7-2 and TRBJ2-5; no clear D gene. The CDR3 runs 14 residues. In germline, CDR1 is SGHTA, CDR2 FQGNSA. DNA of the CDR3: TGTGCCAGCAGCCCCCCTCCTCACCAGGAGACCCAGTACTTC. It yields the protein CASSPPPHQETQYF.

The chain uses TRBV20-1 and TRBJ1-5; no clear D. V dropped 8 bases and J dropped 8 bases, with 22 bases sitting between them. Germline V CDR1 and CDR2: DFQATT, SNEGSKA (reference sequence). CDR3 length: 14 residues. Here the CDR3 DNA reads TGCAGTCCCATCCCCAGACGGCCCGGAGAGCCCCAGCATTTT. As protein: CSPIPRRPGEPQHF.

This clonotype was observed a few times. This rearrangement joins TRBV14 to TRBJ2-6; 9 bases map to TRBD1. The CDR3 runs 18 residues. V shed 4 bases and J 0 bases; nucleotides not matched to a gene: 7. Per germline, CDR1 SGHDN and CDR2 FVKESK. The CDR3 loop is CASSPWTGALSGANVLTF. The DNA for the CDR3 is TGTGCCAGCAGCCCCTGGACAGGGGCTCTCTCTGGGGCCAACGTCCTGACTTTC.

This clonotype has only a few counts. The chain combines TRBV28 with TRBJ1-2; possible D gene TRBD1, 6 bases. In germline, CDR1 is MDHEN, CDR2 SYDVKM. The CDR3 loop spans 13 amino acids. The V gene lost 3 bases and the J gene lost 7 bases, with 12 bases spanning the gap. The DNA for the CDR3 is TGTGCCAGCAGTTTCACCAGGGGAGGTGGCTACACCTTC. Translation: CASSFTRGGGYTF.

This chain uses TRBV3-1 with TRBJ2-1; D uncertain. In germline, CDR1 is LGHDT, CDR2 YNNKEL (reference sequence). Trimming cost V 2 bases and J 2 bases, with 4 bases left between them. CDR3 length: 13 amino acids. The CDR3 coding sequence is TGTGCCAGCAGCCAAACAGCCTACAATGAGCAGTTCTTC. Its protein product is CASSQTAYNEQFF.